The 21 T cell receptor beta chains listed next were all sequenced from one sample in a study of radiation and T cells in renal cell carcinoma. The protocol was immunoSEQ multiplex PCR, while the TCRdb copy is restricted to in-frame clones and leaves out a portion. The repertoire holds around 180,000 clones, 88% seen once, with approximately 10% in the top ten. The time point: blood 4 weeks post-SBRT, at nephrectomy. As to treatment: 15 Gy SBRT to primary tumor, nephrectomy 4 weeks later. This specimen consisted of blood, obtained from a patient whose treatment included radiotherapy and nephrectomy. The receptors were gathered from a woman in her forties or fifties with renal cell carcinoma.

DNA of the CDR3: TGTGCCAGCAGCGCCCGGGACAGAGATACCGGGGAGCTGTTTTTT. Amino acid sequence: CASSARDRDTGELFF. The rearrangement links TRBV9 to TRBJ2-2; TRBD1 matches at 7 bases. J lost 5 bases, V lost 3 bases, and 7 bases had no gene match. In germline, CDR1 is SGDLS, CDR2 YYNGEE. This CDR3 contains 15 residues. Filled out from reference TRBV9 and TRBJ2-2, the complete variable domain reads DSGVTQTPKHLITATGQRVTLRCSPRSGDLSVYWYQQSLDQGLQFLIQYYNGEERAKGNILERFSAQQFPDLHSELNLSSLELGDSALYFCASSARDRDTGELFFGEGSRLTVL.

The chain couples TRBV27 to TRBJ2-2, with D maybe TRBD2 (6 bases). The CDR3 extends over 15 amino acids. Deletions cut 1 base from V and 7 bases from J, with 13 bases between. Looked up from germline, CDR1 is MNHEY and CDR2 is SMNVEV (reference sequence). In DNA form, the CDR3 reads TGTGCCAGCAGTTTATATCACCGGGGGATCGGGGAGCTGTTTTTT. Its protein is CASSLYHRGIGELFF.

The V call is TRBV9, the J call TRBJ2-1; 9 bases fit TRBD2. The germline V gene has CDR1 SGDLS and CDR2 YYNGEE. V trimming: 0 bases; J trimming: 5 bases; junction bases outside the gene matches: 3. This CDR3 comprises 15 residues. For the CDR3, the DNA is TGTGCCAGCAGCGTAGGCGGGGGGGTCGACAATGAGCAGTTCTTC. It codes for CASSVGGGVDNEQFF.

This clone has more than one count but fewer than ten. The J gene is TRBJ1-6, the V gene TRBV29-1; possible D gene TRBD1, 5 bases. Trimming stripped 5 bases from V and 7 bases from J, with 12 bases between. There are 13 residues in the CDR3. Germline lookup yields CDR1 SQVTM and CDR2 ANQGSEA. CDR3: CSVNVGGNSPLHF. The CDR3 bases are TGCAGCGTTAATGTTGGGGGAAATTCACCCCTCCACTTT. The full variable domain, in which reference TRBV29-1 and TRBJ1-6 provide the parts outside the CDR3, is SAVISQKPSRDICQRGTSLTIQCQVDSQVTMMFWYRQQPGQSLTLIATANQGSEATYESGFVIDKFPISRPNLTFSTLTVSNMSPEDSSIYLCSVNVGGNSPLHFGNGTRLTVT.

V and J are TRBV5-5 and TRBJ1-3; D uncertain. Per germline, CDR1 SGHKS and CDR2 YYEKEE (reference sequence). This CDR3 has 16 residues. The V gene lost 1 base and the J gene lost 4 bases, with 15 bases spanning the gap. CDR3 coding DNA: TGTGCCAGCAGCTTGCAGTTTCGGGTAGAGGGAAACACCATATATTTT. This gives the protein CASSLQFRVEGNTIYF.

V usage is TRBV11-2 and J usage is TRBJ2-5; D assignment may be TRBD1 or TRBD2 (6 bases each). The CDR3 has 16 residues. The germline V gene has CDR1 SGHAT and CDR2 FQNNGV. The V gene lost 5 bases and the J gene lost 5 bases, with 21 bases spanning the gap. The CDR3 DNA reads TGTGCCAGCAGCCTAAGAGGGGTGGGGGGCCAGGAGACCCAGTACTTC. Translated, it gives CASSLRGVGGQETQYF.

This chain uses TRBV6-1 with TRBJ1-5, with 8 bases fitting TRBD1. From germline, CDR1 is MNHNS and CDR2 SASEGT. V lost 5 bases to trimming and J lost 6 bases; unmatched junction nucleotides: 3. The CDR3 has 13 residues. The CDR3 region has the DNA TGTGCCAGCAGTACGACAGGGGTTCAGCCCCAGCATTTT. Its translation: CASSTTGVQPQHF.

The chain's CDR3 is CASSILTGELFF. The CDR3, as DNA: TGTGCCAGTAGTATCCTCACCGGGGAGCTGTTTTTT. The chain employs TRBV19 and TRBJ2-2; no reliable D call. The germline V and J ends were trimmed by 3 bases and 4 bases, with 3 bases remaining between them. This CDR3 contains 12 residues. Per germline, CDR1 LNHDA and CDR2 SQIVND (reference sequence).

The table lists this clone with a few counts. The chain employs TRBV20-1 and TRBJ1-1; 7 nucleotides match TRBD1. The J segment lost 6 bases and the V segment lost 6 bases, leaving 4 bases of the junction unmatched. The CDR3 runs to 11 residues. Germline CDR1 and CDR2: DFQATT and SNEGSKA (reference sequence). CDR3 loop: CSANRGPEAFF. The DNA of the CDR3 is TGCAGTGCAAACAGGGGTCCTGAAGCTTTCTTT.

The chain carries TRBV5-1 and TRBJ1-2, with 8 bases aligning to TRBD1. After removal of 7 bases from V and 4 bases from J, the junction contained 15 bases not matched to a gene. Germline CDR1 and CDR2: SGHRS and YFSETQ. The CDR3 is made up of 16 amino acids. The CDR3 DNA is TGCGCCAGCGCTTGGACAGGGCGAAGACCAGGCTATGGCTACACCTTC. Translating it yields CASAWTGRRPGYGYTF.

The sample holds a few counts of this clone. The chain couples TRBV16 to TRBJ1-1; unclear D gene. Between the trimmed V and J ends, which lost 2 bases and 0 bases, there was a span of 4 bases. CDR3 length equals 13 residues. The V gene's germline CDR1 is KGHSY and CDR2 FQNENV. The CDR3 spells CASSQNLNTEAFF. The DNA of the CDR3 is TGTGCCAGCAGCCAAAACCTGAACACTGAAGCTTTCTTT.

The rearrangement joins TRBV19 to TRBJ1-3; D is undetermined. Trimming cost V 0 bases and J 0 bases, with 3 bases left between them. CDR3 length: 14 residues. The V gene's germline CDR1 is LNHDA and CDR2 SQIVND (reference sequence). CDR3 DNA sequence: TGTGCCAGTAGTATAGAGAGCTCTGGAAACACCATATATTTT. Protein: CASSIESSGNTIYF.

The chain joins TRBV7-3 to TRBJ2-5; the D is unclear. From germline, CDR1 is SGHTA and CDR2 FQGTGA. V was trimmed by 5 bases and J by 1 base, leaving 8 bases between them. CDR3 length equals 13 residues. The CDR3: CASSPRVQETQYF. The CDR3 coding sequence is TGTGCCAGCAGCCCCCGGGTCCAAGAGACCCAGTACTTC.

The sample holds one count of this clone. The chain carries TRBV7-9 and TRBJ1-1, with unresolved D. This CDR3 is 12 amino acids long. Germline CDR1 SEHNR, CDR2 FQNEAQ (reference sequence). Between the trimmed V and J ends, which lost 5 bases and 7 bases, there was a span of 11 bases. Written as DNA, the CDR3 is TGTGCCAGCAGCCTACGGACGGATGAAGCTTTCTTT. This translates into CASSLRTDEAFF.

The chain recombines TRBV25-1 with TRBJ1-2; D is perhaps TRBD1 (5 bases). V dropped 4 bases and J dropped 4 bases, with 13 bases sitting between them. Germline V gene data show CDR1 as MGHDK and CDR2 as SYGVNS. The CDR3 contains 14 residues. DNA of the CDR3: TGTGCCAGCAGTGGCCCCGGGGGAATCTATGGCTACACCTTC. This codes for CASSGPGGIYGYTF.

Details on this clone: The sample has other DNA sequences that encode this CDR3 too. The chain carries TRBV2 and TRBJ1-2; D is undetermined. CDR3 length: 12 residues. The ends were cut back, 1 base at V and 5 bases at J, with 5 bases in the middle. Germline V gene sequence: CDR1 SNHLY, CDR2 FYNNEI. The CDR3 DNA follows: TGTGCCAGCAGTGAAGGAGGGTATGGCTACACCTTC. Amino acids: CASSEGGYGYTF.

This chain connects TRBV10-1 to TRBJ2-1; D may correspond to TRBD1 or TRBD2 (6 bases each). The CDR3 totals 17 residues. Per germline, CDR1 WNHNN and CDR2 SYGVQD (reference sequence). V lost 0 bases to trimming and J lost 6 bases, with 18 bases between them. The CDR3 bases are TGCGCCAGCAGTGAGTCTCGGTGGGGGGCCGCCCGCAATGAGCAGTTCTTC. It encodes CASSESRWGAARNEQFF.

The chain combines TRBV19 with TRBJ1-6; D unclear. Germline-derived CDR1 and CDR2 are LNHDA and SQIVND (reference sequence). With 1 base removed from V and 8 bases from J, the gap between germline ends came to 6 bases. The CDR3 extends over 13 amino acids. In nucleotides, the CDR3 is TGTGCCAGTAGTATAGGGGGAGATTCACCCCTCCACTTT. This codes for CASSIGGDSPLHF. The entire variable domain, with the rest obtained from reference TRBV19 and TRBJ1-6, is as follows: DGGITQSPKYLFRKEGQNVTLSCEQNLNHDAMYWYRQDPGQGLRLIYYSQIVNDFQKGDIAEGYSVSREKKESFPLTVTSAQKNPTAFYLCASSIGGDSPLHFGNGTRLTVT.

This chain links TRBV7-9 with TRBJ1-2; 7 nucleotides match TRBD1. After removal of 7 bases from V and 0 bases from J, the junction contained 5 bases not matched to a gene. CDR1 and CDR2 (germline): SEHNR, FQNEAQ (reference sequence). The CDR3 loop spans 14 amino acids. CDR3 region: CASTLTGTNYGYTF. For the CDR3, the DNA is TGTGCCAGCACCCTGACAGGGACTAACTATGGCTACACCTTC. Variable domain in full (rest from reference TRBV7-9 and TRBJ1-2): DTGVSQNPRHKITKRGQNVTFRCDPISEHNRLYWYRQTLGQGPEFLTYFQNEAQLEKSRLLSDRFSAERPKGSFSTLEIQRTEQGDSAMYLCASTLTGTNYGYTFGSGTRLTVV.

Written as DNA, the CDR3 is TGTGCCAGCAAGATTGATGTAGGAAACACCATATATTTT. Translating gives CASKIDVGNTIYF. The chain links TRBV19 to TRBJ1-3; D is unresolved. The CDR3 extends over 13 amino acids. Trimming left V 9 bases short and J 4 bases short, with 13 bases between. The germline V gene has CDR1 LNHDA and CDR2 SQIVND (reference sequence). Variable domain in full (rest from reference TRBV19 and TRBJ1-3): DGGITQSPKYLFRKEGQNVTLSCEQNLNHDAMYWYRQDPGQGLRLIYYSQIVNDFQKGDIAEGYSVSREKKESFPLTVTSAQKNPTAFYLCASKIDVGNTIYFGEGSWLTVV.

The chain uses TRBV5-5 and TRBJ1-5; D call uncertain. The CDR3 extends over 15 amino acids. V was shortened by 4 bases and J by 4 bases, with 15 bases between the two germline ends. The germline V gene has CDR1 SGHKS and CDR2 YYEKEE (reference sequence). The CDR3: CASSAGQVKNQPQHF. The CDR3 DNA reads as TGTGCCAGCAGCGCTGGGCAGGTGAAGAATCAGCCCCAGCATTTT.